The TCR beta chain described here comes from a study of blood T cell repertoires in COVID-19. Study context: Material from acute and convalescent COVID-19 was sourced from the United States, Italy and Spain. Nucleic acid was either cDNA or gDNA, and it came from T cells, B-cell-depleted T cells, or PBMCs.

Germline V gives CDR1 MNHEY, CDR2 SVGAGI. This CDR3 is built from 12 residues. Trimming cost V 2 bases and J 6 bases; bases outside gene matches: 0. As handled by the study authors: Estimates of nucleated cell counts were drawn from the amplification of reference gene primers. TCRdb keeps only in-frame clones here, not all; method: immunoSEQ multiplex PCR. V and J calls and clone size follow that table, whereas D and trimming were derived from the DNA. The sample consists of hundreds of thousands of clones, around 89% of them appearing once. This clone was seen more than once but under ten times. Sample: peripheral blood. This sequence was found in a man in his forties with acute or convalescent COVID-19. The chain recombines TRBV6-5 with TRBJ2-7; TRBD2 agrees at 8 bases. CDR3 protein: CASSYAGGEQYF. Here the CDR3 DNA reads TGTGCCAGCAGTTACGCGGGGGGCGAGCAGTACTTC.